The rows below give T cell receptor beta chains drawn from one sample of a study of graft-versus-host responses after intestinal transplantation. These receptors are not linked to any known antigen. Sequenced by immunoSEQ multiplex PCR; TCRdb stores in-frame clones only, minus some. The sample holds some 82,000 clones; around 87% are singletons and the top ten take around 7.8%. The source was unstimulated CD8+ T cells sorted from spleen or lymph node cells, collected before transplant. The source is a human donor who was the organ donor for an intestinal transplant. Each CDR3 is given without its conserved first and last residue.

>TRBV6-6|TRBJ1-1
ASRRSWTGNTEAF
>TRBV29-1|TRBJ2-2
SVEDLQGPGELF
>TRBV28|TRBJ2-3
ASSSEASGTDTQY
>TRBV4-1|TRBJ1-5
ASSQVLGGGNQPQH
>TRBV29-1|TRBJ2-7
SVVGLAGEQY
>TRBV5-6|TRBJ1-1
ASRSDRVNTEAF
>TRBV2|TRBJ1-1
ASSGDTENTEAF
>TRBV25-1|TRBJ2-1
ASSEFGTALNEQF
>TRBV10-3|TRBJ1-3
ASKGPGNTIY
>TRBV6-1|TRBJ2-2
ASSELIAGGYTGELF
>TRBV29-1|TRBJ1-1
SAHSVMNTEAF
>TRBV4-1|TRBJ2-3
ASSQVWGQGISDTQY
>TRBV7-9|TRBJ2-2
ASSDSTGTYLTGELF
>TRBV27|TRBJ1-5
ASSLSGDRVQH
>TRBV7-2|TRBJ2-7
ASSLALSAVEQY
>TRBV6-5|TRBJ1-5
ATAPGDAQPQH
>TRBV9|TRBJ1-1
ASSPSGTAEAF
>TRBV19|TRBJ1-5
ASSRFDSPDQPQH
>TRBV7-9|TRBJ2-1
ASSLRTGGNEQF
>TRBV5-5|TRBJ1-4
ASSLDSSYEKLF
>TRBV6-1|TRBJ2-7
ASGPWTGRYEQY
>TRBV27|TRBJ2-2
ASSLGGAGTGELF
>TRBV6-1|TRBJ2-6
ASSEQASGANVLT
>TRBV7-3|TRBJ1-1
ASSLYPNTEAF
>TRBV5-6|TRBJ2-3
ASSLGQFEGDTQY
>TRBV2|TRBJ1-2
ASLLDGGLVNGYT
>TRBV6-1|TRBJ2-7
ASSAGGTGFDEQY
>TRBV28|TRBJ2-7
ASRLTGFYEQY
>TRBV6-1|TRBJ2-3
ASNPEVGLTDTQY
>TRBV5-5|TRBJ1-3
ASSLTGTSGNTIY
>TRBV5-6|TRBJ2-3
ASSPPSGFSSTDTQY
>TRBV10-3|TRBJ1-2
AISGMDRGTYGYT
>TRBV4-1|TRBJ1-2
ASSQPRRTGGGYT